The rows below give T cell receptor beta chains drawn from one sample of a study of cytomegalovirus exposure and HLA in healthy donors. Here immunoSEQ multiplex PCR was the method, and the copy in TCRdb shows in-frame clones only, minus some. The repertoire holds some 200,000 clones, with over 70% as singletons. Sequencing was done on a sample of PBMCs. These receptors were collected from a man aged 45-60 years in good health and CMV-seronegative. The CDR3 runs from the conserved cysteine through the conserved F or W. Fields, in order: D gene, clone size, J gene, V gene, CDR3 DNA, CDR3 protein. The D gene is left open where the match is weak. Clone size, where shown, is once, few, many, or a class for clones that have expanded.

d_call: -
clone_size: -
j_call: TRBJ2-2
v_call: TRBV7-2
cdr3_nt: TGTGCCAGCAGCTTAGACCGTGCGGGGGAGCTGTTTTTT
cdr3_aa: CASSLDRAGELFF

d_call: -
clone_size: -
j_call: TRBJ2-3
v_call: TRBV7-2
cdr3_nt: TGTGCCAGCAGCGAAACTAGACTCACAGATACGCAGTATTTT
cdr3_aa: CASSETRLTDTQYF

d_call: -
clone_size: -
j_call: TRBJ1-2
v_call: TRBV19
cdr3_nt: TGTGCCAGTAGAGAGTACTATGGCTACACCTTC
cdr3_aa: CASREYYGYTF

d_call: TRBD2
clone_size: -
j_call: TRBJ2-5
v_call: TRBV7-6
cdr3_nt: TGTGCCAGCAGCTTGCGGGGGGCGGGGGAGACCCAGTACTTC
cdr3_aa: CASSLRGAGETQYF

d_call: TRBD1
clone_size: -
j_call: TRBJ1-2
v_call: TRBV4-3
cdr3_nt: TGCGCCAGCAGCCAAGACATCGGGACAGCACTTCGGGAGGGCTACACCTTC
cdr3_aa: CASSQDIGTALREGYTF

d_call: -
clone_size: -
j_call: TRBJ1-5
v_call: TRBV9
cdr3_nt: TGTGCCAGCAGCGTAGCAGATAGCAATCAGCCCCAGCATTTT
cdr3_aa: CASSVADSNQPQHF

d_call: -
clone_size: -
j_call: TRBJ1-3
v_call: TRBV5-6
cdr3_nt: TGTGCCAGCAGCTTGGACGGAGCCTCTGGAAACACCATATATTTT
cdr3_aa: CASSLDGASGNTIYF

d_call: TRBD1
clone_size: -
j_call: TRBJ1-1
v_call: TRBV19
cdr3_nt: TGTGCCAGTAGTACCCGGACAGGGCGAGGAGGGGGGACTGAAGCTTTCTTT
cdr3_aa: CASSTRTGRGGGTEAFF

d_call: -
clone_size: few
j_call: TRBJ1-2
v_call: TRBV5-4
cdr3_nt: TGTGCCAGCAGCTTGGGACAGAACTATGGCTACACCTTC
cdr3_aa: CASSLGQNYGYTF

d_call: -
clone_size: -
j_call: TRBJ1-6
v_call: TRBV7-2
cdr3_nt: TGTGCCAGCAGCTTAGCGGGCTCACCCCTCCACTTT
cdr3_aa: CASSLAGSPLHF

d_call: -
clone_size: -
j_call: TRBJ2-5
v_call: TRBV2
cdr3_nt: TGTGCCAGCAGGACCGGGACTGCCCAAGAGACCCAGTACTTC
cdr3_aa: CASRTGTAQETQYF

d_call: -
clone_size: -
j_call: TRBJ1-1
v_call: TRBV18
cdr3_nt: TGTGCCAGCTCACGATCTGACATAGGGGCTGAAGCTTTCTTT
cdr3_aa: CASSRSDIGAEAFF

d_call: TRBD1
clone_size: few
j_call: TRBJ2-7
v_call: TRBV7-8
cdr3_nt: TGTGCCAGCGGGGACAGCTCCTACGAGCAGTACTTC
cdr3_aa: CASGDSSYEQYF

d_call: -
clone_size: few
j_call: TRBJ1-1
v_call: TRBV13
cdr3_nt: TGTGCCAGCAGCTCCTTTAACACTGAAGCTTTCTTT
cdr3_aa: CASSSFNTEAFF

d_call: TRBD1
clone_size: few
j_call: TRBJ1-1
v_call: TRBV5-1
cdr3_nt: TGCGCCAGCAGCTGGGCCCCCCCGGGACAGGGGGCGACTGAAGCTTTCTTT
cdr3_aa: CASSWAPPGQGATEAFF

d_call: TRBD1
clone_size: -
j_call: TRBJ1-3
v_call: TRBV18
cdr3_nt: TGTGCCAGCTCACCCTATCGGACAGGGGATGGAAACACCATATATTTT
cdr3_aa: CASSPYRTGDGNTIYF

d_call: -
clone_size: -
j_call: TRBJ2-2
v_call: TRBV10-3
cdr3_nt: TGTGCCATCAGTGGACAAGGGGCGAACACCGGGGAGCTGTTTTTT
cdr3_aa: CAISGQGANTGELFF

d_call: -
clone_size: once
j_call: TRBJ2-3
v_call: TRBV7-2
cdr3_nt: TGTGCCAGCAGCTTACGACAGATGAAAGGGACGCAGTATTTT
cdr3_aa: CASSLRQMKGTQYF

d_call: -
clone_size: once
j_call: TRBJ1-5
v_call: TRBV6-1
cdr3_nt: TGTGCCACCTCCGAGGGGGGGAATCAGCCCCAGCATTTT
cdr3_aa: CATSEGGNQPQHF

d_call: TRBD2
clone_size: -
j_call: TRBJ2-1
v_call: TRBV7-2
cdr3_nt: TGTGCCAGCAGCTCCCCACGGACTAGCGGGCAGCAGTTCTTC
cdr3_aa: CASSSPRTSGQQFF

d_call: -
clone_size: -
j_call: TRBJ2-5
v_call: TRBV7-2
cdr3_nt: TGTGCCAGCAGCTCCGATGGGCAGGGCCGGGAGACCCAGTACTTC
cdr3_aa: CASSSDGQGRETQYF

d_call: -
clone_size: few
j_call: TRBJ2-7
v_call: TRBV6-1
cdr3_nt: TGTGCCAGCGAAAGGGGCGCCGTAAACGAGCAGTACTTC
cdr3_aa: CASERGAVNEQYF

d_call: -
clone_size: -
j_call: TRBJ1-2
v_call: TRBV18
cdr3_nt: TGTGCCAGCTCACCACCGGAACTAGCCCTATATGGCTACACCTTC
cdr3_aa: CASSPPELALYGYTF

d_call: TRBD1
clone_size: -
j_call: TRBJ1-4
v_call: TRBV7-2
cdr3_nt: TGTGCCAGCAGCCGACAGGGGATCTGGGAAAAACTGTTTTTT
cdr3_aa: CASSRQGIWEKLFF

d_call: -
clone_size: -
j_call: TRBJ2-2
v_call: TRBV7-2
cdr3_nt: TGTGCCAGCAGTCAATTGAACACCGGGGAGCTGTTTTTT
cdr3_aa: CASSQLNTGELFF

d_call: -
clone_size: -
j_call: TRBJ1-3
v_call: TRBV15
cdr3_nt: TGTGCCACCAGCAGAGTCGGGGGGCTTGTTGGAAACACCATATATTTT
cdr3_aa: CATSRVGGLVGNTIYF

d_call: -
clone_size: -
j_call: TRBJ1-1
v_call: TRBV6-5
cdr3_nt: TGTGCCAGCAGTGAGGCCCCGCCTTGGCCAGCTTTCTTT
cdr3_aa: CASSEAPPWPAFF

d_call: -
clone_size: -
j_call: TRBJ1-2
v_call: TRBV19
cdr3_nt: TGTGCCAGTAATCGTCCCGGGTCCGACCTGAGAGGCTACACCTTC
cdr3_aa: CASNRPGSDLRGYTF

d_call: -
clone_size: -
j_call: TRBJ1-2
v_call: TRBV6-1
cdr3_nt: TGTGCCAGCAGTGACTTATATTGGGGGACTCAGAACTATGGCTACACCTTC
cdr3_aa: CASSDLYWGTQNYGYTF

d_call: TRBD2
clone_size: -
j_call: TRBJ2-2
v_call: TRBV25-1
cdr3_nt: TGTGCCAGCAGTGGGGTTCGGACTAGCGGGGCGAACACCGGGGAGCTGTTTTTT
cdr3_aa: CASSGVRTSGANTGELFF

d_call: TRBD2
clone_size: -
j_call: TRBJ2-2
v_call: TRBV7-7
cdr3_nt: TGTGCTAGCAGCCCCGGGACTAGCGGGACCGGGGAGCTGTTTTTT
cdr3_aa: CASSPGTSGTGELFF

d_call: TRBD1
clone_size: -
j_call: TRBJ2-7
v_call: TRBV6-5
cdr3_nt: TGTGCCAGCAGAAAGGACAGGGGATCCTACGAGCAGTACTTC
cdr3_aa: CASRKDRGSYEQYF

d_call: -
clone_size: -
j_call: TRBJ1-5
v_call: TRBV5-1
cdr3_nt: TGCGCCAGCAGCTTGGCCTGGGGAGGTCAGCCCCAGCATTTT
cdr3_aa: CASSLAWGGQPQHF